Following are 31 T cell receptor beta chains from one sample sequenced in a study of blood T cell repertoires in COVID-19. Some clones are missing from TCRdb's copy, which holds only in-frame ones; the method was immunoSEQ multiplex PCR. The sample contains about 74,000 clones, 84% of which appear only once. The specimen was peripheral blood. These receptors were obtained from a man in his 70s with acute or convalescent COVID-19.

The chain uses TRBV9 and TRBJ1-6; no clear D. CDR3 length: 18 residues. Trimming pared 0 bases from V and 0 bases from J, leaving 13 bases between. Germline V CDR1 and CDR2: SGDLS, YYNGEE. The CDR3 DNA reads as TGTGCCAGCAGCGTAGCCCCAGCGACGAGCTCCTATAATTCACCCCTCCACTTT. As protein: CASSVAPATSSYNSPLHF.

This clone occurred a few times. This chain's CDR3 is CASRLRDRGTGELFF. DNA of the CDR3: TGTGCCAGCAGACTTCGGGACAGGGGCACCGGGGAGCTGTTTTTT. The chain joins TRBV6-5 to TRBJ2-2; the match to TRBD1 covers 10 bases. The CDR3 length is 15 residues. V trimming: 6 bases; J trimming: 4 bases; junction bases outside the gene matches: 5. Germline V lookup: CDR1 MNHEY, CDR2 SVGAGI.

This clone was detected only a few times. The chain uses TRBV2 and TRBJ1-2; 8 bases line up with TRBD1. Unmatched junction bases numbered 6, after V lost 5 bases and J lost 7 bases. From germline, CDR1 is SNHLY and CDR2 FYNNEI. The CDR3 contains 13 residues. As DNA, the CDR3 is TGTGCCAGCAGTCCTGACAGGGGAAGTGGCTACACCTTC. Translated, it gives CASSPDRGSGYTF.

The V and J genes are TRBV9 and TRBJ2-1, with 8 positions matching TRBD2. The V segment lost 0 bases and the J segment 4 bases; nucleotides outside the gene matches: 3. Per germline, CDR1 SGDLS and CDR2 YYNGEE. This CDR3 has 15 amino acids. The CDR3 DNA sequence: TGTGCCAGCAGCGTAGAGGCTAGCGGGTACAATGAGCAGTTCTTC. This gives the protein CASSVEASGYNEQFF.

The CDR3 region is CASSLAGQGDSYEQYF. The CDR3 DNA sequence: TGCGCCAGCAGCTTGGCTGGACAGGGGGATTCCTACGAGCAGTACTTC. This chain uses TRBV5-1 with TRBJ2-7; 10 nucleotides align to TRBD1. V gave up 0 bases and J gave up 1 base; unmatched junction bases: 4. Germline CDR1 is SGHRS and CDR2 is YFSETQ. The CDR3 spans 16 residues.

The chain joins TRBV11-2 to TRBJ1-1; D is possibly TRBD1 (5 bases). The CDR3 has 15 amino acids. Per germline, CDR1 SGHAT and CDR2 FQNNGV. With 5 bases removed from V and 1 base from J, the gap between germline ends came to 14 bases. The CDR3 spells CASSVWGDPNTEAFF. CDR3 DNA sequence: TGTGCCAGCAGCGTGTGGGGGGATCCGAACACTGAAGCTTTCTTT. The full variable domain, completed using reference TRBV11-2 and TRBJ1-1, is EAGVAQSPRYKIIEKRQSVAFWCNPISGHATLYWYQQILGQGPKLLIQFQNNGVVDDSQLPKDRFSAERLKGVDSTLKIQPAKLEDSAVYLCASSVWGDPNTEAFFGQGTRLTVV.

CDR3 protein: CSAGPGTSFNEQYF. In DNA form, the CDR3 reads TGCAGCGCAGGACCCGGGACTAGCTTCAACGAGCAGTACTTC. The chain links TRBV29-1 to TRBJ2-7; 9 positions agree with TRBD2. The CDR3 runs to 14 residues. J was trimmed by 5 bases and V by 7 bases; bases with no gene match: 12. Germline V CDR1 and CDR2: SQVTM, ANQGSEA.

The chain carries TRBV30 and TRBJ1-2, with 9 bases matching TRBD1. This CDR3 has 15 residues. V lost 5 bases and J lost 4; bases outside the gene matches: 11. Germline V gives CDR1 GTSNPN, CDR2 SVGIG (reference sequence). The CDR3 DNA sequence: TGTGCCTGGGCCAAGGGGGACAGGGACCTCTATGGCTACACCTTC. It codes for CAWAKGDRDLYGYTF.

This CDR3 is CASKGYEQYF. For the CDR3, the DNA is TGTGCCAGCAAGGGGTACGAGCAGTACTTC. V usage is TRBV2 and J usage is TRBJ2-7, with TRBD1 as a possible D gene (5 bases). The V end was cut by 7 bases, the J end by 4 bases, with 5 bases between. Germline CDR1 SNHLY, CDR2 FYNNEI. This CDR3 comprises 10 residues.

V is TRBV4-3 and J is TRBJ2-5; 13 bases agree with TRBD2. This CDR3 spans 16 amino acids. CDR1 LGHNA and CDR2 YSLEER come from the germline V gene. The V segment lost 3 bases and the J segment 5 bases; nucleotides outside the gene matches: 6. CDR3 nucleotide sequence: TGCGCCAGCAGCCACGGACTAGCGGGGGCCCGGGAGACCCAGTACTTC. Protein sequence: CASSHGLAGARETQYF.

The chain joins TRBV9 to TRBJ2-7; 9 bases match TRBD1. This CDR3 spans 14 amino acids. The germline CDR1 and CDR2 sequences are SGDLS and YYNGEE. V trimming: 3 bases; J trimming: 6 bases; junction bases outside the gene matches: 7. This CDR3 is CASSAGTGWSEQYF. In DNA form, the CDR3 reads TGTGCCAGCAGCGCCGGGACAGGGTGGAGCGAGCAGTACTTC. Based on the CDR3 plus reference TRBV9 and TRBJ2-7, the full variable domain is DSGVTQTPKHLITATGQRVTLRCSPRSGDLSVYWYQQSLDQGLQFLIQYYNGEERAKGNILERFSAQQFPDLHSELNLSSLELGDSALYFCASSAGTGWSEQYFGPGTRLTVT.

The CDR3 sequence: CASSRETGSTGELFF. As DNA, the CDR3 is TGCGCCAGCAGTAGGGAGACAGGGAGCACCGGGGAGCTGTTTTTT. The chain links TRBV5-1 to TRBJ2-2; TRBD1 agrees at 7 bases. The CDR3 has 15 amino acids. Trimming at V came to 5 bases and at J to 4 bases, leaving 8 bases not matched to a gene. Germline values: CDR1 SGHRS, CDR2 YFSETQ.

The chain links TRBV18 to TRBJ1-1, with 7 bases identical to TRBD1. Germline V gene sequence: CDR1 KGHSH, CDR2 LQKENI. V was clipped by 3 bases and J by 3 bases; unmatched bases: 4. The length of the CDR3 is 14 residues. Here the CDR3 DNA reads TGTGCCAGCTCACCCCGACAGGGTCACACTGAAGCTTTCTTT. Amino acids: CASSPRQGHTEAFF.

This sequence joins TRBV4-3 and TRBJ2-5, with 10 bases identical to TRBD2. The CDR3 has 18 residues. Germline CDR1 is LGHNA and CDR2 is YSLEER. V lost 5 bases and J lost 4; bases outside the gene matches: 16. Here the CDR3 DNA reads TGCGCCAGCAGCGCTCGGGTGGGAAGCGGGGGGGCAGGAGAGACCCAGTACTTC. Translation gives CASSARVGSGGAGETQYF.

V is TRBV6-1 and J is TRBJ2-1, with 12 bases lining up with TRBD2. In germline, CDR1 is MNHNS, CDR2 SASEGT. V shed 0 bases, J shed 9 bases, and the junction held 6 bases outside the gene matches. There are 16 residues in the CDR3. CDR3 in DNA: TGTGCCAGCAGTGAAGCGGTGAGACTAGCGGGAGTTGAGCAGTTCTTC. Translation: CASSEAVRLAGVEQFF.

The chain recombines TRBV18 with TRBJ2-5; D is undetermined. The CDR3 is 15 amino acids. V was pared by 0 bases and J by 2 bases, with 10 bases between. CDR1 is KGHSH, CDR2 LQKENI, per germline. CDR3 in amino acids: CASSPPVEPQETQYF. The DNA of the CDR3 is TGTGCCAGCTCACCACCCGTCGAGCCTCAAGAGACCCAGTACTTC.

The chain employs TRBV5-1 and TRBJ1-1, with 9 positions matching TRBD1. Germline assignment: CDR1 SGHRS and CDR2 YFSETQ. CDR3 length: 13 residues. V shed 6 bases, J shed 4 bases, and the junction held 4 bases outside the gene matches. CDR3 nucleotides: TGCGCCAGCATGACAGGGGGAGGCACTGAAGCTTTCTTT. Its protein product is CASMTGGGTEAFF.

The gene calls are TRBV6-5 and TRBJ2-1, with TRBD2 matching 7 bases. The trim removed 2 bases at V and 12 bases at J, leaving 4 bases unmatched. Per germline, CDR1 MNHEY and CDR2 SVGAGI. The CDR3 loop spans 12 amino acids. The chain's CDR3 is CASSYQGGGQFF. CDR3 in DNA: TGTGCCAGCAGTTACCAGGGCGGGGGGCAGTTCTTC.

The chain is built from TRBV9 and TRBJ2-6; 10 nucleotides line up with TRBD1. The CDR3 loop spans 18 amino acids. The junction had 11 bases not matched to a gene; V was cut back by 5 bases and J by 3 bases. CDR1 is SGDLS and CDR2 is YYNGEE in the germline V gene. CDR3 residues: CASSPAGTGAYGANVLTF. The CDR3 DNA reads TGTGCCAGCAGTCCGGCCGGGACAGGGGCTTATGGGGCCAACGTCCTGACTTTC.

The rearrangement uses TRBV30 and TRBJ2-3; D possibly corresponds to TRBD1 (5 bases). Trimming removed 4 bases at V and 3 bases at J, with 14 bases between. The CDR3 runs 14 residues. CDR1 and CDR2 (germline): GTSNPN, SVGIG (reference sequence). The CDR3 sequence is CAWIRGRDTDTQYF. For the CDR3, the DNA is TGTGCCTGGATTAGGGGCAGAGATACAGATACGCAGTATTTT.

In nucleotides, the CDR3 is TGTGCCAGCAGTTTGGGGACAGGGGTGGGCTACACCTTC. This translates into CASSLGTGVGYTF. The V gene is TRBV28, the J gene TRBJ1-2, with 10 bases that match TRBD1. The J segment lost 8 bases and the V segment lost 3 bases, leaving 3 bases of the junction unmatched. The CDR3 covers 13 residues. CDR1 MDHEN and CDR2 SYDVKM come from the germline V gene.

This chain uses TRBV29-1 with TRBJ2-7, with 7 bases lining up with TRBD1. Germline V lookup: CDR1 SQVTM, CDR2 ANQGSEA. J lost 2 bases, V lost 7 bases, and 11 bases had no gene match. The CDR3 consists of 14 residues. The CDR3 spells CSAIPGGLTYEQYF. CDR3 bases: TGCAGCGCTATCCCAGGGGGATTGACCTACGAGCAGTACTTC.

The gene calls are TRBV28 and TRBJ2-3; TRBD2 matches at 13 bases. The CDR3 runs to 17 residues. J was trimmed by 3 bases and V by 3 bases; bases with no gene match: 6. Germline CDR1 and CDR2: MDHEN and SYDVKM. The CDR3 coding sequence is TGTGCCAGCAGTTTGTGGACTAGCGGGAGTCAGACAGATACGCAGTATTTT. Translated: CASSLWTSGSQTDTQYF.

The CDR3 sequence is CASSPRANSYEQYF. The CDR3 coding sequence is TGTGCCAGCAGCCCCAGGGCTAACTCCTACGAGCAGTACTTC. The chain joins TRBV27 to TRBJ2-7; D possibly corresponds to TRBD1 (5 bases). Germline V gene data show CDR1 as MNHEY and CDR2 as SMNVEV (reference sequence). The ends were cut back, 6 bases at V and 0 bases at J, with 12 bases in the middle. The CDR3 loop spans 14 amino acids.

This clone was recorded a few times. This chain uses TRBV2 with TRBJ1-3, with 7 bases identical to TRBD1. The CDR3 is 14 amino acids. Germline values: CDR1 SNHLY, CDR2 FYNNEI. V dropped 6 bases and J dropped 4; count of bases not matched to a gene: 6. CDR3: CASRTDRAGNTIYF. CDR3 bases: TGTGCCAGCAGGACCGACAGGGCGGGAAACACCATATATTTT.

This rearrangement joins TRBV5-5 to TRBJ2-6; possibly TRBD1 for D (5 bases). CDR1 and CDR2 (germline): SGHKS, YYEKEE (reference sequence). This CDR3 spans 17 amino acids. Trimming pared 4 bases from V and 0 bases from J, leaving 14 bases between. CDR3 DNA sequence: TGTGCCAGCAGCGTCCAGGGTTCAATCTCTGGGGCCAACGTCCTGACTTTC. It translates to CASSVQGSISGANVLTF.

There are a few counts of this clone. The genes are TRBV7-9 and TRBJ1-5, with D possibly matching TRBD1 (6 bases). Trimming removed 0 bases at V and 3 bases at J, with 12 bases between. The CDR3 is 16 amino acids. The V gene's germline CDR1 is SEHNR and CDR2 FQNEAQ (reference sequence). The CDR3 DNA follows: TGTGCCAGCAGCTTAGCGATTGGACAGATCAATCAGCCCCAGCATTTT. Encoded protein: CASSLAIGQINQPQHF.

J is TRBJ2-1 and V is TRBV2; 7 positions match TRBD2. V lost 4 bases, J lost 10 bases, and 7 bases stayed unmatched. The germline V gene encodes CDR1 SNHLY and CDR2 FYNNEI. The CDR3 is made up of 13 amino acids. The CDR3 coding sequence is TGTGCCAGCAGTGTAGCGCCGGGACTAGAGCAGTTCTTC. Encoded protein: CASSVAPGLEQFF. Full variable domain (missing parts from reference TRBV2 and TRBJ2-1): EPEVTQTPSHQVTQMGQEVILRCVPISNHLYFYWYRQILGQKVEFLVSFYNNEISEKSEIFDDQFSVERPDGSNFTLKIRSTKLEDSAMYFCASSVAPGLEQFFGPGTRLTVL.

The chain recombines TRBV2 with TRBJ2-2; D gene unclear. The CDR3 length is 13 residues. CDR1 and CDR2 from the germline V gene are SNHLY and FYNNEI. V was shortened by 6 bases and J by 6 bases, with 11 bases between the two germline ends. The CDR3 spells CASSQSVAGELFF. In nucleotides, the CDR3 is TGTGCCAGCAGCCAGTCTGTGGCCGGGGAGCTGTTTTTT.

The chain recombines TRBV10-3 with TRBJ2-7; 7 bases line up with TRBD1. Germline loops: CDR1 ENHRY, CDR2 SYGVKD. The V gene end was trimmed by 2 bases and the J gene end by 1 base; junction bases not matched to a gene: 17. This CDR3 contains 19 residues. The DNA for the CDR3 is TGTGCCATCAGTGAGCCGGGGAGTGGACAGGCAGACGGTTCCTACGAGCAGTACTTC. Encoded protein: CAISEPGSGQADGSYEQYF.

The chain employs TRBV7-8 and TRBJ2-7; D may be TRBD1 (6 bases). V was shortened by 5 bases and J by 0 bases, with 14 bases between the two germline ends. This CDR3 comprises 15 residues. Germline lookup yields CDR1 SGHVS and CDR2 FQNEAQ. CDR3 protein: CASSPTRQASYEQYF. CDR3 DNA sequence: TGTGCCAGCAGCCCAACCAGACAGGCCTCCTACGAGCAGTACTTC.